This TCR beta chain originates from a study of blood T cell repertoires in COVID-19. On the study more broadly: Acute and convalescent COVID-19 specimens originated in the United States, Italy and Spain. The analysed material was cDNA or gDNA that came from T cells, B-cell-depleted T cells, or PBMCs.

Per the authors' pipeline: Amplification of reference gene primers was used by the study to estimate nucleated cell counts. Clones were read by immunoSEQ multiplex PCR, and TCRdb kept only the in-frame ones, dropping some. V, J and clone size are those of that table, while D and trimming were read from the DNA. The table lists some 310,000 clones, roughly 91% of them singletons, with 1% in the top ten. CDR1 and CDR2 from the germline V gene are MNHEY and SVGAGI. Trimming pared 0 bases from V and 3 bases from J, leaving 12 bases between. The CDR3 loop spans 15 amino acids. This TCR was recovered from a man between 45 and 60 years old with active or convalescent COVID-19. Sequenced input: peripheral blood. The rearrangement joins TRBV6-5 to TRBJ2-7, with D possibly being TRBD1 (5 bases). The chain's CDR3 is CASSYSSRTNYEQYF. The CDR3 DNA is TGTGCCAGCAGTTACTCGAGTAGGACAAACTACGAGCAGTACTTC.